This TCR beta chain was documented in a study of CD8+ T cells in alopecia areata. Treatment defined: oral pan-JAK inhibitor, 5-10 mg twice daily. Investigators sorted PBMCs to obtain both CD4+ and CD8+ T cells. V was cut by 4 bases and J by 3 bases, with 5 bases left in between. The CDR3 is 11 residues long. CDR1 and CDR2 from the germline V gene are DFQATT and SNEGSKA (reference sequence). It was cDNA, reverse transcribed from extracted RNA, that served as the sequencing template. TCRdb's table, derived via immunoSEQ multiplex PCR, lists solely in-frame clones and lacks some. The repertoire holds some 190,000 clones, with more than 55% as singletons.

V and J are TRBV20-1 and TRBJ2-3, with no clear D. The receptor's source is a human donor with alopecia areata. The sample in question was CD4+ T cells sorted from blood, obtained around week 50, from a patient treated with tofacitinib. The CDR3, as DNA: TGCAGTGCTACTATAACAGATACGCAGTATTTT. This sequence encodes CSATITDTQYF.